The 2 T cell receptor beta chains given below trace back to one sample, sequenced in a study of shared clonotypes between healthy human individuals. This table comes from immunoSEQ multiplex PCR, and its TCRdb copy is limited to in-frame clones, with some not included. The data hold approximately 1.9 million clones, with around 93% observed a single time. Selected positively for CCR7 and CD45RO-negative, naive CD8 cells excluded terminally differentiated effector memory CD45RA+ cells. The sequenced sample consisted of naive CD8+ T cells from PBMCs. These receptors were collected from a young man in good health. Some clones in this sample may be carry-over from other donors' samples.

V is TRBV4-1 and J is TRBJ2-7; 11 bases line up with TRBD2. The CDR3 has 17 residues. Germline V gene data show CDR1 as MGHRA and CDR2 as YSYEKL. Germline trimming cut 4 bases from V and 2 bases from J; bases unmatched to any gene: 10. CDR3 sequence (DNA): TGCGCCAGCAGCCGTTTAGCGGGAGGGTACCCCACCTACGAGCAGTACTTC. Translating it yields CASSRLAGGYPTYEQYF.

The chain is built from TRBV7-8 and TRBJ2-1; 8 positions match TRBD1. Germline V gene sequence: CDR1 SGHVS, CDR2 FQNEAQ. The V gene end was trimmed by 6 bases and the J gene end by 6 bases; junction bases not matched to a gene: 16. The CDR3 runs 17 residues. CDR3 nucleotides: TGTGCCAGCAGGCGAACGCCAGGGGGCTTTCTCTCCAATGAGCAGTTCTTC. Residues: CASRRTPGGFLSNEQFF.